These T cell receptor beta chains were read from a single sample in a study of CD8+CD57+ T cells in acquired aplastic anemia. TCRdb reanalysed the reads using MiXCR and keeps one entry per CDR3 protein. The table has approximately 200,000 distinct CDR3 sequences, approximately 60% seen once. Sequenced input: sorted CD4+, CD8+, or CD8+CD57+ T cells (not recorded which) from PBMCs. These receptors were collected from a human donor in good health. Each CDR3 is given with its conserved first and last residue. The D gene is left open where the match is weak. Clone size is given for some rows only: seen once, a few or many times, or a class if the clone is expanded.

J	D	size	V	CDR3	DNA
TRBJ2-2	TRBD1	once	TRBV2	CASSEQGTGELLF	TGTGCCAGCAGCGAACAGGGGACCGGGGAGCTGCTTTTT
TRBJ2-1	.	.	TRBV12-3/TRBV12-4	CASRRGVGAYNEQFF	TGTGCCAGCAGGAGGGGGGTAGGTGCCTACAATGAGCAGTTCTTC
TRBJ2-5	.	few	TRBV4-1	CASSQEQFRDAQETQYF	TGCGCCAGCAGCCAAGAACAGTTTCGGGACGCACAAGAGACCCAGTACTTC
TRBJ2-3	.	.	TRBV7-7	CASSQGGFTDTQYF	TGTGCCAGCAGCCAAGGGGGGTTCACAGATACGCAGTATTTT
TRBJ2-7	TRBD1	.	TRBV11-1	CASSPQRQGAREQYF	TGTGCCAGCAGTCCTCAACGACAGGGGGCGCGGGAGCAGTACTTC
TRBJ2-5	.	.	TRBV20-1	CSARDPQRFGQPQYF	TGCAGTGCTAGAGATCCACAGCGGTTCGGTCAGCCCCAGTACTTC
TRBJ2-3	TRBD2	many	TRBV4-1	CASSQDYSAGGTDTQYF	TGCGCCAGCAGCCAAGATTATTCAGCGGGGGGGACAGATACGCAGTATTTT
TRBJ1-1	.	many	TRBV6-5	CASSYSMSPPPGDEAFF	TGTGCCAGCAGTTACTCGATGTCCCCCCCCCCAGGGGATGAAGCTTTCTTT
TRBJ2-7	.	many	TRBV5-1	CASSFLGANEQYF	TGCGCCAGCAGCTTCCTCGGAGCGAACGAGCAGTACTTC
TRBJ1-6	TRBD1	.	TRBV10-3	CAIRGQTNSPPHF	TGTGCCATCAGGGGACAGACGAATTCGCCACCCCACTTT
TRBJ2-7	TRBD2	.	TRBV9	CASSPRGREGFEQYF	TGTGCCAGCAGCCCCCGGGGGCGGGAGGGCTTCGAGCAGTACTTC
TRBJ2-2	.	.	TRBV7-7	CASSLRTQMTGELFF	TGTGCCAGCAGCTTAAGGACCCAGATGACCGGGGAGCTGTTTTTT
TRBJ2-1	.	.	TRBV6-8	CASSEVGQGGHEQFF	TGTGCCAGCAGTGAAGTGGGACAAGGAGGCCATGAGCAGTTCTTC
TRBJ1-1	.	.	TRBV10-3	CAISESPEVGTEAFF	TGTGCCATCAGTGAGTCTCCGGAGGTGGGCACTGAAGCTTTCTTT
TRBJ2-3	TRBD1	.	TRBV9	CASSVAGGVVDTQYF	TGTGCCAGCAGCGTAGCAGGGGGAGTGGTAGATACGCAGTATTTT
TRBJ2-5	.	.	TRBV15	CATSRDRVYEETQYF	TGTGCCACCAGCAGAGACAGGGTATATGAGGAGACCCAGTACTTC
TRBJ2-7	.	.	TRBV5-1	CASSSGLKYEQYF	TGCGCCAGCAGCTCGGGACTGAAGTACGAGCAGTACTTC
TRBJ2-7	.	once	TRBV2	CASKQRVGVKCEQYF	TGTGCCAGCAAGCAGAGGGTAGGGGTAAAGTGCGAGCAGTACTTC
TRBJ1-5	.	.	TRBV19	CASSIGNQPQHF	TGTGCCAGTAGTATAGGGAATCAGCCCCAGCATTTT
TRBJ2-2	TRBD2	.	TRBV24-1	CATSLGTGLERSGELFF	TGTGCCACCAGTTTAGGGACGGGACTAGAAAGGTCCGGGGAGCTGTTTTTT
TRBJ1-6	.	once	TRBV9	CASSPGPGVGSPLHF	TGTGCCAGCAGCCCGGGACCGGGCGTTGGCTCACCCCTCCACTTT
TRBJ2-1	.	many	TRBV11-3	CASSLLDNEQFF	TGTGCCAGCAGCTTATTGGATAATGAGCAGTTCTTC
TRBJ2-3	.	.	TRBV7-2	CASSLRVDTQYF	TGTGCCAGCAGCTTGAGGGTAGATACGCAGTATTTT
TRBJ2-3	TRBD2	few	TRBV5-6	CASTRRTSGDRYTQYF	TGTGCCAGCACCCGAAGGACTAGCGGGGATAGATATACGCAGTATTTT
TRBJ1-2	.	many	TRBV4-1	CASSQDWSGAYGYTF	TGCGCCAGCAGCCAAGATTGGTCGGGGGCCTATGGCTACACCTTC
TRBJ2-1	TRBD1	many	TRBV4-1	CASSQVDRGLVVYNEQFF	TGCGCCAGCAGCCAAGTAGACAGGGGGCTTGTCGTCTACAATGAGCAGTTCTTC
TRBJ2-3	TRBD2	.	TRBV6-1	CASSEGTSGSLTEADTQYF	TGTGCCAGCAGTGAAGGGACTAGCGGGAGCCTAACTGAGGCAGATACGCAGTATTTT
TRBJ1-2	.	.	TRBV20-1	CSARDAAGENYGYTF	TGCAGTGCTAGAGACGCTGCAGGGGAGAACTATGGCTACACCTTC
TRBJ2-5	.	.	TRBV7-9	CASSLEAGDKETQYF	TGTGCCAGCAGCTTAGAAGCAGGGGACAAAGAGACCCAGTACTTC
TRBJ1-5	.	.	TRBV5-1	CASSLGGPSNQPQHF	TGCGCCAGCAGCTTGGGAGGGCCTAGCAATCAGCCCCAGCATTTT
TRBJ1-1	.	.	TRBV7-3	CASSPGYRNTEAFF	TGTGCCAGCAGCCCAGGGTACCGAAACACTGAAGCTTTCTTT
TRBJ1-1	TRBD1	once	TRBV5-5	CASSPTGGSMNTEAFF	TGTGCCAGCAGCCCTACAGGGGGCTCGATGAACACTGAAGCTTTCTTT
TRBJ2-5	TRBD2	.	TRBV7-8	CASSLAGLAGESAEQYF	TGTGCCAGCAGCTTAGCTGGACTAGCGGGGGAATCTGCTGAGCAGTACTTC
TRBJ2-3	TRBD2	few	TRBV28	CASSLLTSGSTDTQYF	TGTGCCAGCAGTCTTCTCACTAGCGGTAGCACAGATACGCAGTATTTT
TRBJ1-1	.	.	TRBV7-6	CASSLMGGDTEAFF	TGTGCCAGCAGCTTAATGGGAGGGGACACTGAAGCTTTCTTT
TRBJ1-5	TRBD1	.	TRBV20-1	CSARAGTGTSGNQPQHF	TGCAGTGCTAGAGCCGGGACAGGGACCTCTGGAAATCAGCCCCAGCATTTT
TRBJ1-5	.	many	TRBV7-6	CASSLLESGQPQHF	TGTGCCAGCAGCTTATTAGAATCCGGGCAGCCCCAGCATTTT
TRBJ2-6	TRBD1	.	TRBV20-1	CSANTGAGANVLTF	TGCAGTGCTAATACAGGGGCCGGGGCCAACGTCCTGACTTTC
TRBJ2-1	.	once	TRBV29-1	CSVEPLSYSEYNEKFF	TGCAGCGTTGAACCATTATCCTACTCGGAGTACAATGAGAAGTTCTTC
TRBJ2-5	.	.	TRBV24-1	CATSPSPWRTMYQETQYF	TGTGCCACCAGCCCCTCCCCTTGGAGGACGATGTACCAAGAGACCCAGTACTTC
TRBJ2-7	.	.	TRBV7-9	CASTFSGEQYF	TGTGCCAGCACCTTTTCGGGGGAGCAGTACTTC
TRBJ1-5	TRBD1	.	TRBV7-9	CASSATGLTNQPQHF	TGTGCCAGCAGCGCGACAGGGCTCACTAATCAGCCCCAGCATTTT
TRBJ2-7	.	few	TRBV15	CATSRVGTYEQYF	TGTGCCACCAGCAGAGTCGGGACCTACGAGCAGTACTTC
TRBJ2-1	.	many	TRBV5-5	CASSWTDRYNEQFF	TGTGCCAGCAGCTGGACCGACAGGTACAATGAGCAGTTCTTC
TRBJ1-6	.	.	TRBV10-1	CASSESGGAGTNSPLHF	TGCGCCAGCAGTGAGTCCGGAGGGGCAGGGACTAATTCACCCCTCCACTTT
TRBJ1-2	TRBD1	.	TRBV25-1	CASSDPRDRLYGYTF	TGTGCCAGCAGTGACCCCCGGGACAGACTCTATGGCTACACCTTC
TRBJ2-5	.	many	TRBV7-2	CASSFLGETQYF	TGTGCCAGCAGTTTCCTTGGCGAGACCCAGTACTTC
TRBJ2-7	TRBD2	.	TRBV7-9	CASSLAGLASYEQYF	TGTGCCAGCAGCTTAGCCGGACTAGCAAGCTACGAGCAGTACTTC
TRBJ2-1	TRBD2	few	TRBV9	CASSDLVGLAGNYNEQFF	TGTGCCAGCAGCGACCTTGTTGGACTAGCGGGAAATTACAATGAGCAGTTCTTC
TRBJ2-2	.	once	TRBV15	CATSRLRGPSRGAVF	TGTGCCACCAGCAGGTTGCGAGGGCCTAGCCGGGGAGCTGTTTTT
TRBJ1-5	.	few	TRBV7-7	CASSLFLWQMGNQPQHF	TGTGCCAGCAGTTTATTTTTGTGGCAGATGGGCAATCAGCCCCAGCATTTT